The rows below give T cell receptor beta chains drawn from one sample of a study of beta chain features in type 1 diabetes. The table came from immunoSEQ multiplex PCR; TCRdb's copy has only in-frame clones and leaves some out. The sample has around 150,000 clones, around 9% seen once. Sequencing used central memory CD4+ T cells from blood. The receptors shown here come from a woman aged 30 to 39 with type 1 diabetes. Both conserved end residues are part of each CDR3. Fields, in order: D gene, CDR3 length, V gene, J gene, CDR3 protein. D genes are given only for firm matches.

d_gene: TRBD1; len: 13; v_gene: TRBV29-1; j_gene: TRBJ2-3; CDR3aa: CSAGDSQTDTQYF
d_gene: -; len: 14; v_gene: TRBV25-1; j_gene: TRBJ1-1; CDR3aa: CASSDTGTLTEAFF
d_gene: -; len: 11; v_gene: TRBV7-3; j_gene: TRBJ2-2; CDR3aa: CASSGPGELFF
d_gene: TRBD2; len: 14; v_gene: TRBV18; j_gene: TRBJ2-3; CDR3aa: CASSRVAGTDTQYF
d_gene: -; len: 13; v_gene: TRBV6-6; j_gene: TRBJ2-1; CDR3aa: CASSYGGYNEQFF
d_gene: TRBD1; len: 15; v_gene: TRBV7-6; j_gene: TRBJ2-7; CDR3aa: CASTLGQGQFYEQYF
d_gene: -; len: 13; v_gene: TRBV2; j_gene: TRBJ2-7; CDR3aa: CASSETGAYEQYF
d_gene: TRBD1; len: 16; v_gene: TRBV7-9; j_gene: TRBJ2-1; CDR3aa: CASSSYRGLSYNEQFF
d_gene: -; len: 15; v_gene: TRBV6-5; j_gene: TRBJ2-6; CDR3aa: CASSKGGSGANVLTF
d_gene: TRBD1; len: 15; v_gene: TRBV11-2; j_gene: TRBJ1-2; CDR3aa: CASSSPATGHYGYTF
d_gene: -; len: 16; v_gene: TRBV5-1; j_gene: TRBJ2-7; CDR3aa: CASSLAGGSETYEQYF
d_gene: TRBD1; len: 16; v_gene: TRBV7-3; j_gene: TRBJ2-2; CDR3aa: CASSSRTGSHTGELFF
d_gene: TRBD2; len: 15; v_gene: TRBV6-5; j_gene: TRBJ2-3; CDR3aa: CASSYSAGGADTQYF
d_gene: -; len: 13; v_gene: TRBV7-2; j_gene: TRBJ1-5; CDR3aa: CASSFGGDQPQHF
d_gene: -; len: 13; v_gene: TRBV30; j_gene: TRBJ1-5; CDR3aa: CAWSVSGGQPQHF
d_gene: TRBD1; len: 13; v_gene: TRBV18; j_gene: TRBJ2-1; CDR3aa: CASSQTGGNEQFF
d_gene: TRBD2; len: 14; v_gene: TRBV30; j_gene: TRBJ2-2; CDR3aa: CAWSPSGATGELFF
d_gene: -; len: 14; v_gene: TRBV5-4; j_gene: TRBJ2-2; CDR3aa: CASSFGSFTGELFF
d_gene: TRBD1; len: 15; v_gene: TRBV7-9; j_gene: TRBJ1-1; CDR3aa: CASSHGGQGNTEAFF
d_gene: -; len: 15; v_gene: TRBV4-1; j_gene: TRBJ1-4; CDR3aa: CASSNLGGTNEKLFF
d_gene: TRBD1; len: 16; v_gene: TRBV6-1; j_gene: TRBJ2-5; CDR3aa: CASSEGVGQGQETQYF
d_gene: -; len: 14; v_gene: TRBV2; j_gene: TRBJ2-3; CDR3aa: CASSDFSGTDTQYF
d_gene: TRBD1; len: 15; v_gene: TRBV7-8; j_gene: TRBJ1-1; CDR3aa: CASSFGQGASTEAFF
d_gene: TRBD2; len: 15; v_gene: TRBV19; j_gene: TRBJ2-7; CDR3aa: CASSVRTSGRHEQYF
d_gene: TRBD1; len: 15; v_gene: TRBV2; j_gene: TRBJ2-5; CDR3aa: CASRVRQGARETQYF
d_gene: -; len: 12; v_gene: TRBV5-5; j_gene: TRBJ2-7; CDR3aa: CASSVWGHEQYF
d_gene: -; len: 12; v_gene: TRBV30; j_gene: TRBJ1-2; CDR3aa: CAWREWGGSYTF
d_gene: TRBD1; len: 14; v_gene: TRBV7-8; j_gene: TRBJ2-7; CDR3aa: CASSLTGGLYEQYF
d_gene: TRBD2; len: 14; v_gene: TRBV7-8; j_gene: TRBJ2-1; CDR3aa: CASTFSGRGNEQFF
d_gene: TRBD1; len: 14; v_gene: TRBV2; j_gene: TRBJ2-5; CDR3aa: CATDRGKYQETQYF
d_gene: -; len: 16; v_gene: TRBV27; j_gene: TRBJ1-1; CDR3aa: CASSLMSGGQGTEAFF
d_gene: -; len: 15; v_gene: TRBV28; j_gene: TRBJ1-5; CDR3aa: CASSLERGSNQPQHF
d_gene: TRBD2; len: 19; v_gene: TRBV23-1; j_gene: TRBJ2-1; CDR3aa: CASSQSGASGRKTYNEQFF
d_gene: -; len: 14; v_gene: TRBV5-1; j_gene: TRBJ1-2; CDR3aa: CASSRAGENYGYTF
d_gene: TRBD2; len: 14; v_gene: TRBV28; j_gene: TRBJ2-1; CDR3aa: CASRLAGVENEQFF
d_gene: TRBD1; len: 15; v_gene: TRBV19; j_gene: TRBJ2-1; CDR3aa: CASSMARSDRAEQFF
d_gene: -; len: 16; v_gene: TRBV4-1; j_gene: TRBJ1-4; CDR3aa: CASSSAQGSSNEKLFF
d_gene: -; len: 17; v_gene: TRBV29-1; j_gene: TRBJ1-2; CDR3aa: CSVPRGEDSIGLYGYTF
d_gene: -; len: 14; v_gene: TRBV5-1; j_gene: TRBJ2-7; CDR3aa: CASSLREGDYEQYF
d_gene: -; len: 13; v_gene: TRBV5-1; j_gene: TRBJ2-7; CDR3aa: CASSQRQDYEQYF
d_gene: -; len: 12; v_gene: TRBV6-1; j_gene: TRBJ2-3; CDR3aa: CASSYQGDTQYF
d_gene: -; len: 17; v_gene: TRBV7-3; j_gene: TRBJ2-6; CDR3aa: CASSLIGGNSGANVLTF
d_gene: -; len: 11; v_gene: TRBV29-1; j_gene: TRBJ2-7; CDR3aa: CSVEESYEQYF
d_gene: TRBD2; len: 13; v_gene: TRBV29-1; j_gene: TRBJ2-5; CDR3aa: CSPRLAGRETQYF
d_gene: -; len: 14; v_gene: TRBV11-2; j_gene: TRBJ2-2; CDR3aa: CASSLGTFTGELFF
d_gene: -; len: 15; v_gene: TRBV30; j_gene: TRBJ1-4; CDR3aa: CAWSGGVSPNEKLFF
d_gene: -; len: 15; v_gene: TRBV6-5; j_gene: TRBJ1-1; CDR3aa: CASSPHGQSNTEAFF
d_gene: TRBD1; len: 14; v_gene: TRBV27; j_gene: TRBJ2-5; CDR3aa: CASSSGTGAETQYF
d_gene: -; len: 12; v_gene: TRBV10-3; j_gene: TRBJ2-1; CDR3aa: CAISVTGDEQFF
d_gene: -; len: 16; v_gene: TRBV6-1; j_gene: TRBJ2-7; CDR3aa: CASSELLTHQGYEQYF
d_gene: -; len: 15; v_gene: TRBV7-8; j_gene: TRBJ1-5; CDR3aa: CASSLGSRGGQPQHF
d_gene: TRBD2; len: 19; v_gene: TRBV5-1; j_gene: TRBJ2-3; CDR3aa: CASSQLPRSSGRGADTQYF
d_gene: -; len: 15; v_gene: TRBV27; j_gene: TRBJ2-1; CDR3aa: CASSAHLTGLDEQFF
d_gene: TRBD2; len: 13; v_gene: TRBV2; j_gene: TRBJ2-1; CDR3aa: CASRGLGRNEQFF
d_gene: -; len: 17; v_gene: TRBV21-1; j_gene: TRBJ2-4; CDR3aa: CASGGHRVTLAKNIQYF
d_gene: -; len: 14; v_gene: TRBV9; j_gene: TRBJ2-3; CDR3aa: CASTETVGTDTQYF
d_gene: -; len: 11; v_gene: TRBV28; j_gene: TRBJ2-1; CDR3aa: CASSLQGEQFF
d_gene: TRBD1; len: 13; v_gene: TRBV30; j_gene: TRBJ2-2; CDR3aa: CAWSGQETGELFF
d_gene: -; len: 16; v_gene: TRBV5-1; j_gene: TRBJ2-1; CDR3aa: CASSSSDGISYNEQFF